The source of this T cell receptor beta chain is a study of T cells in Graves' hyperthyroidism and ophthalmopathy. Whole-study findings and limits: Researchers report that a 13 V-J model separated ophthalmopathy from stable hyperthyroidism.

Diagnostic assessment was based on clinical symptoms, serum thyroxine and TRAb, thyroid ultrasound and orbital computed tomography. This clonotype has a handful of counts. Its specificity is unknown. The CDR3 runs 16 residues. From germline, CDR1 is MNHEY and CDR2 SVGAGI. V lost 4 bases and J lost 3; bases outside the gene matches: 10. The source material, RNA transcripts, was used to amplify TCR beta CDR3 regions. TCR CDR3 regions were first amplified by RT-PCR with HTBI primers. MiXCR was run by TCRdb on the multiplex PCR reads, yielding one entry per CDR3 protein. This sample yields about 580,000 distinct CDR3 sequences, of which roughly 50% are seen a single time; roughly 7.7% belongs to the top ten.

The chain is built from TRBV6-5 and TRBJ2-7; 9 positions match TRBD2. The clonotype was recovered from a woman younger than 35 with Graves' hyperthyroidism. The specimen sequenced was peripheral blood or thyroid tissue (not recorded which). As DNA, the CDR3 is TGTGCCAGCAGTTTGTTGGGGACTAGCAGAGACTACGAGCAGTACTTC. Translation gives CASSLLGTSRDYEQYF.